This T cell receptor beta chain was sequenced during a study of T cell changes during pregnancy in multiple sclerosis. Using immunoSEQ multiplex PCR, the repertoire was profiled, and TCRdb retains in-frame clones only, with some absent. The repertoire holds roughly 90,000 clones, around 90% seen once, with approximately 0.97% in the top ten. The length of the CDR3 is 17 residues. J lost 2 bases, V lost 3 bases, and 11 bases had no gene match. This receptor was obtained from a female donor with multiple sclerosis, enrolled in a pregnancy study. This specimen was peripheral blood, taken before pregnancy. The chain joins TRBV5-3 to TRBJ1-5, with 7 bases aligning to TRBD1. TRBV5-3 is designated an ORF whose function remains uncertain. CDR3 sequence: CARSSYYCGQGNQPQHF. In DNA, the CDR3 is TGTGCCAGAAGCTCCTACTACTGTGGACAGGGCAATCAGCCCCAGCATTTT.